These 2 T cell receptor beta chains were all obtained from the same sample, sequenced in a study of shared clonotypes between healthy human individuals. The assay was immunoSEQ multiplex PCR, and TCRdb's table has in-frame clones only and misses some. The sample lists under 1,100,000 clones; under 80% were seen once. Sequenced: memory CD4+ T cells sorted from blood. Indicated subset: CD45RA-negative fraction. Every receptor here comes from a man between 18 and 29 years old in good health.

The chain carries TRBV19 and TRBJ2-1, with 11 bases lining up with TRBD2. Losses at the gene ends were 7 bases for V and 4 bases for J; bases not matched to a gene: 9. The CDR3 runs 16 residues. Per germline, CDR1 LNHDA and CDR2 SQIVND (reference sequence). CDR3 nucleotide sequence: TGTGCCAGTACCCCTGTAGCGGGAGGGAATTACAATGAGCAGTTCTTC. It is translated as CASTPVAGGNYNEQFF.

The CDR3 spells CASGGGSRQAEQYF. CDR3 nucleotides: TGTGCCAGCGGAGGGGGTTCGAGACAGGCCGAGCAGTACTTC. The gene calls are TRBV6-5 and TRBJ2-7, with D possibly called TRBD1 or TRBD2 (6 bases each). Germline V CDR1 and CDR2: MNHEY, SVGAGI. The CDR3 runs 14 residues. The ends were cut back, 8 bases at V and 6 bases at J, with 20 bases in the middle.